This entry lists 24 T cell receptor beta chains sequenced from one sample in a study of blood T cell repertoires in COVID-19. TCRdb's table, derived via immunoSEQ multiplex PCR, lists solely in-frame clones and lacks some. The sample holds approximately 500,000 clones, 70% to 90% seen once. Material: peripheral blood. The origin of the receptors is a woman aged 50 to 60 with COVID-19, enrolled during active disease.

This clone was counted once. This chain uses TRBV4-1 with TRBJ1-1; D is ambiguous. V dropped 0 bases and J dropped 7 bases, with 9 bases sitting between them. The CDR3 runs to 13 residues. CDR1 and CDR2 (germline): MGHRA, YSYEKL. CDR3 sequence reads: CASSQDGEGEAFF. CDR3 DNA sequence: TGCGCCAGCAGCCAAGATGGGGAGGGTGAAGCTTTCTTT.

This rearrangement joins TRBV4-1 to TRBJ1-2; D remains ambiguous. Germline V gives CDR1 MGHRA, CDR2 YSYEKL. Trimming left V 4 bases short and J 7 bases short, with 13 bases between. The CDR3 covers 13 residues. The CDR3 region is CASSPNGGFGYTF. CDR3 coding DNA: TGCGCCAGCAGCCCTAACGGCGGTTTTGGCTACACCTTC.

The rearrangement uses TRBV19 and TRBJ1-5, with 8 bases matching TRBD1. The CDR3 spans 14 residues. V lost 4 bases to trimming and J lost 3 bases; unmatched junction nucleotides: 2. In germline, CDR1 is LNHDA, CDR2 SQIVND (reference sequence). Written as DNA, the CDR3 is TGTGCCAGTAGTAACAGGGGGTTCAATCAGCCCCAGCATTTT. Residues: CASSNRGFNQPQHF. Filled out from reference TRBV19 and TRBJ1-5, the complete variable domain reads DGGITQSPKYLFRKEGQNVTLSCEQNLNHDAMYWYRQDPGQGLRLIYYSQIVNDFQKGDIAEGYSVSREKKESFPLTVTSAQKNPTAFYLCASSNRGFNQPQHFGDGTRLSIL.

The chain couples TRBV6-5 to TRBJ1-2, with TRBD1 matching over 8 bases. The CDR3 consists of 14 residues. The germline CDR1 and CDR2 sequences are MNHEY and SVGAGI. V trimming: 8 bases; J trimming: 4 bases; junction bases outside the gene matches: 9. CDR3 loop: CASRKIGQGYGYTF. As DNA, the CDR3 is TGTGCCAGCCGGAAAATTGGACAGGGCTATGGCTACACCTTC.

For the CDR3, the DNA is TGTGCCAGTAGTACCCTATCGACAGGGGGTGTGGAGCCCCAGCATTTT. It encodes CASSTLSTGGVEPQHF. The genes are TRBV19 and TRBJ1-5; 9 positions match TRBD1. The trim removed 4 bases at V and 8 bases at J, leaving 12 bases unmatched. The CDR3 consists of 16 residues. The V gene's germline CDR1 is LNHDA and CDR2 SQIVND (reference sequence).

In its sample, this clone was seen a few times. V gene TRBV5-5 combines with J gene TRBJ1-6; D unresolved. Trimming removed 1 base from V and 7 bases from J, with 6 bases in between. Looked up from germline, CDR1 is SGHKS and CDR2 is YYEKEE (reference sequence). This CDR3 contains 13 residues. The CDR3: CASSLPSNSPLHF. The CDR3 DNA follows: TGTGCCAGCAGCTTGCCTTCGAATTCACCCCTCCACTTT.

The chain joins TRBV4-1 to TRBJ1-2; the D gene is possibly TRBD1 (5 bases). The length of the CDR3 is 15 residues. From germline, CDR1 is MGHRA and CDR2 YSYEKL. Trimming took off 0 bases at V and 8 bases at J, with 16 bases between the two ends. As DNA, the CDR3 is TGCGCCAGCAGCCAAGATCATCAGGGTTGGGCGGGCTACACCTTC. Its protein is CASSQDHQGWAGYTF.

CDR3: CATRGGLDTGELFF. The CDR3 DNA is TGTGCCACCAGAGGAGGTCTGGACACCGGGGAGCTGTTTTTT. This chain connects TRBV15 to TRBJ2-2, with D perhaps matching TRBD2 (5 bases). The CDR3 runs to 14 residues. Germline CDR1 and CDR2: LNHNV and YYDKDF (reference sequence). Trimming removed 6 bases at V and 3 bases at J, with 11 bases between.

This clone was found a few times. The CDR3 spells CASSPRDTDSNQPQHF. The CDR3 DNA follows: TGTGCCAGCAGCCCCCGGGACACAGATAGCAATCAGCCCCAGCATTTT. The V call is TRBV7-9, the J call TRBJ1-5; tentative D call: TRBD1 (6 bases). The CDR3 runs 16 residues. V lost 5 bases to trimming and J lost 0 bases, with 14 bases between them. CDR1 is SEHNR, CDR2 FQNEAQ, per germline (reference sequence).

The V and J genes are TRBV11-2 and TRBJ2-2, with D perhaps matching TRBD1 (6 bases). The CDR3 totals 16 residues. Trimming left V 5 bases short and J 2 bases short, with 15 bases between. CDR1 is SGHAT and CDR2 is FQNNGV in the germline V gene. DNA of the CDR3: TGTGCCAGCAGCCGATCCAGGGGACGTAACACCGGGGAGCTGTTTTTT. Residues: CASSRSRGRNTGELFF.

This clone was detected only a few times. J is TRBJ2-5 and V is TRBV6-5, with D perhaps matching TRBD1 (5 bases). V lost 8 bases, J lost 4 bases, and 8 bases lay in between. The CDR3 loop spans 11 amino acids. Germline assignment: CDR1 MNHEY and CDR2 SVGAGI. The CDR3 DNA is TGTGCCAGCCGGACAACAGAGACCCAGTACTTC. Protein product: CASRTTETQYF.

The J gene is TRBJ1-4, the V gene TRBV27; 7 bases are a match to TRBD1. This CDR3 spans 14 amino acids. Germline CDR1 is MNHEY and CDR2 is SMNVEV (reference sequence). V gave up 5 bases and J gave up 1 base; unmatched junction bases: 1. The CDR3 DNA reads TGTGCCAGCAGTCGACAGGGAACTAATGAAAAACTGTTTTTT. This codes for CASSRQGTNEKLFF.

Comments on this clone: Other DNA sequences in the sample encode the same CDR3. This sequence joins TRBV19 and TRBJ1-5, with 10 bases lining up with TRBD1. The J segment lost 4 bases and the V segment lost 4 bases, leaving 1 base of the junction unmatched. The CDR3 length is 14 residues. Germline V gene lookup returns CDR1 LNHDA and CDR2 SQIVND (reference sequence). CDR3 in DNA: TGTGCCAGTAGTAGGACAGGGGGTAATCAGCCCCAGCATTTT. Amino acids: CASSRTGGNQPQHF.

This chain uses TRBV11-2 with TRBJ2-3, with 7 bases that match TRBD2. CDR3 size: 15 residues. The V and J ends lost 0 bases and 2 bases, in that order; junction bases with no gene match: 2. Germline V gene data show CDR1 as SGHAT and CDR2 as FQNNGV. In DNA form, the CDR3 reads TGTGCCAGCAGCTTAGAAGCGGGGACCACAGATACGCAGTATTTT. It yields the protein CASSLEAGTTDTQYF.

This clone was found once. This chain links TRBV11-2 with TRBJ2-7; D perhaps matches TRBD1 (6 bases). Trimming took 3 bases from V and 7 from J, leaving 19 bases between them. The germline CDR1 and CDR2 sequences are SGHAT and FQNNGV. This CDR3 is 15 amino acids long. CDR3 region: CASSFDGDKGMEQYF. The CDR3 nucleotides are TGTGCCAGCAGCTTCGATGGGGACAAGGGAATGGAGCAGTACTTC. The whole variable domain, remainder taken from reference TRBV11-2 and TRBJ2-7, is EAGVAQSPRYKIIEKRQSVAFWCNPISGHATLYWYQQILGQGPKLLIQFQNNGVVDDSQLPKDRFSAERLKGVDSTLKIQPAKLEDSAVYLCASSFDGDKGMEQYFGPGTRLTVT.

The CDR3 region has the DNA TGTGCCAGCAGCTGGGCGACAGCCAGAAACACAGATACGCAGTATTTT. Translated: CASSWATARNTDTQYF. The V gene is TRBV11-2, the J gene TRBJ2-3; possible D gene TRBD1, 5 bases. In germline, CDR1 is SGHAT, CDR2 FQNNGV. This CDR3 has 16 residues. V was pared by 4 bases and J by 2 bases, with 16 bases between. Variable domain in full (rest from reference TRBV11-2 and TRBJ2-3): EAGVAQSPRYKIIEKRQSVAFWCNPISGHATLYWYQQILGQGPKLLIQFQNNGVVDDSQLPKDRFSAERLKGVDSTLKIQPAKLEDSAVYLCASSWATARNTDTQYFGPGTRLTVL.

In DNA, the CDR3 is TGTGCCAGCAGCTTAGGTGACAGGGGGCGTTACGAGCAGTACTTC. This gives the protein CASSLGDRGRYEQYF. The chain employs TRBV5-4 and TRBJ2-7, with 10 bases matching TRBD1. This CDR3 contains 15 residues. The trim removed 2 bases at V and 4 bases at J, leaving 6 bases unmatched. CDR1 is SGHNT, CDR2 YYREEE, per germline (reference sequence).

The rearrangement joins TRBV3-1 (or the pseudogene TRBV3-2) to TRBJ2-4; 9 bases align to TRBD2. The V gene's germline CDR1 is LGHDT and CDR2 YNNKEL (reference sequence). Trimming removed 2 bases from V and 8 bases from J; junction bases left unmatched: 1. There are 13 residues in the CDR3. The CDR3 nucleotides are TGTGCCAGCAGCCAAAGCGGGGGGCACATTCAGTACTTC. This codes for CASSQSGGHIQYF.

The CDR3 loop is CASSLQRGEAFF. CDR3 nucleotides: TGTGCCAGCAGCTTACAGAGAGGTGAAGCTTTCTTT. The gene calls are TRBV7-9 and TRBJ1-1, with D unclear. The CDR3 is 12 amino acids. Germline assignment: CDR1 SEHNR and CDR2 FQNEAQ (reference sequence). Between the trimmed V and J ends, which lost 2 bases and 7 bases, there was a span of 8 bases.

This clone showed up just once. The chain is built from TRBV5-5 and TRBJ1-3, with TRBD1 as a possible D gene (6 bases). Looked up from germline, CDR1 is SGHKS and CDR2 is YYEKEE (reference sequence). V was clipped by 0 bases and J by 6 bases, with 10 bases between them. This CDR3 spans 14 amino acids. The DNA of the CDR3 is TGTGCCAGCAGCTTGGTAACAGGGCAAAACACCATATATTTT. It codes for CASSLVTGQNTIYF.

This chain uses TRBV10-1 with TRBJ2-7; 9 bases agree with TRBD1. CDR3 length equals 15 residues. Losses at the gene ends were 0 bases for V and 6 bases for J; bases not matched to a gene: 6. CDR1 is WNHNN, CDR2 SYGVQD, per germline (reference sequence). This CDR3 is CASSESGTGLSEQYF. The CDR3 DNA is TGCGCCAGCAGTGAGTCTGGGACAGGGCTATCCGAGCAGTACTTC.

The chain joins TRBV6-5 to TRBJ1-1, with 9 bases matching TRBD1. V lost 7 bases to trimming and J lost 4 bases; unmatched junction nucleotides: 10. CDR1 and CDR2 from the germline V gene are MNHEY and SVGAGI. CDR3 length equals 15 residues. The CDR3 bases are TGTGCCAGCAAGTTGGGACAGGGTCTTGGCACTGAAGCTTTCTTT. As protein: CASKLGQGLGTEAFF.

This sequence joins TRBV2 and TRBJ2-4; possible D gene TRBD1, 6 bases. The CDR3 covers 15 residues. Trimming took off 6 bases at V and 3 bases at J, with 15 bases between the two ends. Germline values: CDR1 SNHLY, CDR2 FYNNEI. The CDR3 loop reads CASRFPGDGKNIQYF. CDR3 bases: TGTGCCAGCAGATTCCCAGGGGACGGCAAAAACATTCAGTACTTC.

This clone occurred many times. This chain connects TRBV7-3 to TRBJ2-7; D may be TRBD1 (6 bases). The CDR3 contains 17 residues. Germline V gene sequence: CDR1 SGHTA, CDR2 FQGTGA. Trimming took off 3 bases at V and 2 bases at J, with 20 bases between the two ends. The CDR3 nucleotides read TGTGCCAGCAGCTTGGAGGTCGTGGGGACACCACCCTACGAGCAGTACTTC. It specifies CASSLEVVGTPPYEQYF. Based on the CDR3 plus reference TRBV7-3 and TRBJ2-7, the full variable domain is GAGVSQTPSNKVTEKGKYVELRCDPISGHTALYWYRQSLGQGPEFLIYFQGTGAADDSGLPNDRFFAVRPEGSVSTLKIQRTERGDSAVYLCASSLEVVGTPPYEQYFGPGTRLTVT.